This T cell receptor beta chain derives from a study of blood T cell repertoires in COVID-19. As for this clone: One end of the junction varies from germline; a read error may be responsible.

The method was immunoSEQ multiplex PCR; TCRdb's version includes in-frame clones alone and lacks a portion of them. The sample yields about 200,000 clones, about four fifths seen once. This CDR3 is built from 15 residues. Germline loops: CDR1 SSHAT, CDR2 FNYEAQ (reference sequence). The material sequenced was peripheral blood. The chain links TRBV7-7 to TRBJ2-3, with 8 nucleotides matching TRBD1. The source of this sequence is a woman in her 70s with active or convalescent COVID-19. Written as DNA, the CDR3 is TGTGCTAGCAGCCCCGCCGGGACAGGAGCAGATACGCAGTATTTT. This gives the protein CASSPAGTGADTQYF.